This T cell receptor beta chain originates from a study of beta chain features in type 1 diabetes. This clone occurred a few times. The investigators reverse transcribed all of the isolated RNA, so they sequenced expressed TCRB transcripts. Assay: immunoSEQ multiplex PCR; the TCRdb copy retains only in-frame clones and omits some. The table has 200,000 to 250,000 clones, 9.6% seen once. This CDR3 contains 13 residues. Per the germline V gene, CDR1 is SGHDN and CDR2 is FVKESK. Between the trimmed V and J ends, which lost 1 base and 4 bases, there was a span of 7 bases. Sequenced sample: naive CD4+ T cells from blood. The sequence came from a woman aged 18-29 years in good health. The chain is built from TRBV14 and TRBJ1-1; no reliable D call. In DNA form, the CDR3 reads TGTGCCAGCAGCCAAGGACATCTCACTGAAGCTTTCTTT. Its translation is CASSQGHLTEAFF. Looking up the rest from reference TRBV14 and TRBJ1-1 gives the full variable domain: EAGVTQFPSHSVIEKGQTVTLRCDPISGHDNLYWYRRVMGKEIKFLLHFVKESKQDESGMPNNRFLAERTGGTYSTLKVQPAELEDSGVYFCASSQGHLTEAFFGQGTRLTVV.